The next 19 T cell receptor beta chains were all read from a single sample in a study of cytomegalovirus exposure and HLA in healthy donors. In the PCR, 60 Vbeta and 13 Jbeta primers were used. TCRdb's copy holds only in-frame clones and misses some; the assay was immunoSEQ multiplex PCR. The sample lists roughly 180,000 clones, roughly 80% occurring once. Sequenced material: PBMCs. These receptors were obtained from a man under 40 in good health and CMV-seronegative.

This chain links TRBV7-6 with TRBJ2-5; weak D call: TRBD1 (6 bases). V shed 4 bases and J shed 2 bases, with 8 bases lying between them. From germline, CDR1 is SGHVS and CDR2 FNYEAQ. CDR3 length: 13 residues. This CDR3 reads CASSYGQQETQYF. In nucleotides, the CDR3 is TGTGCCAGCAGCTACGGACAGCAAGAGACCCAGTACTTC.

The chain combines TRBV7-8 with TRBJ2-7; 8 bases are shared with TRBD1. Per germline, CDR1 SGHVS and CDR2 FQNEAQ. The length of the CDR3 is 12 residues. V lost 8 bases, J lost 4 bases, and 4 bases stayed unmatched. This CDR3 reads CASGTGLYEQYF. The CDR3 DNA reads as TGTGCCAGCGGGACAGGCCTATACGAGCAGTACTTC.

The CDR3 bases are TGTGCCAGCGCCAGGACAGGGACCACCTACGAGCAGTACTTC. Protein sequence: CASARTGTTYEQYF. The chain links TRBV6-1 to TRBJ2-7, with 8 bases that match TRBD1. V trimming: 8 bases; J trimming: 2 bases; junction bases outside the gene matches: 8. The CDR3 runs to 14 residues. The germline CDR1 and CDR2 sequences are MNHNS and SASEGT.

This chain links TRBV27 with TRBJ2-7, with no clear D. V lost 4 bases and J 2 bases, leaving 15 bases between the germline ends. The CDR3 extends over 15 amino acids. The V gene's germline CDR1 is MNHEY and CDR2 SMNVEV (reference sequence). In DNA, the CDR3 is TGTGCCAGCAGTTCCCCCACGCAGTTCCCCTACGAGCAGTACTTC. Translation: CASSSPTQFPYEQYF.

The CDR3 nucleotides read TGTGCCAGCAGCTTAGAGGCAGGGCCGAAGACCCAGTACTTC. This encodes CASSLEAGPKTQYF. The chain joins TRBV7-8 to TRBJ2-5, with a weak D call TRBD1 (5 bases). The germline V and J ends were trimmed by 1 base and 6 bases, with 12 bases remaining between them. This CDR3 is built from 14 residues. The V gene's germline CDR1 is SGHVS and CDR2 FQNEAQ.

This clone was counted only a few times. V gene TRBV30 combines with J gene TRBJ1-2; D gene uncertain. CDR3 length: 12 amino acids. Germline-derived CDR1 and CDR2 are GTSNPN and SVGIG (reference sequence). Trimming removed 5 bases at V and 8 bases at J, with 15 bases between. CDR3 DNA: TGTGCCTGGGGAGGTGGGTCGGGAGGCTACACCTTC. This translates into CAWGGGSGGYTF.

The chain has TRBV12-5 and TRBJ1-3, with D perhaps matching TRBD1 (5 bases). The length of the CDR3 is 18 residues. The germline CDR1 and CDR2 sequences are LGHNT and FRNRAP. The V and J ends lost 2 bases and 0 bases respectively, with 17 bases between them. Here the CDR3 DNA reads TGTGCTAGTGGTTTGATGCATTCCCAGGGATACTCTGGAAACACCATATATTTT. Protein: CASGLMHSQGYSGNTIYF.

The chain has TRBV10-3 and TRBJ2-4; 9 nucleotides agree with TRBD1. Germline V CDR1 and CDR2: ENHRY, SYGVKD. The junction had 5 bases not matched to a gene; V was cut back by 2 bases and J by 0 bases. The CDR3 length is 17 residues. The CDR3: CAISEAGQGLAKNIQYF. DNA of the CDR3: TGTGCCATCAGTGAGGCGGGACAGGGACTAGCCAAAAACATTCAGTACTTC.

In the case of this clone: Within the sample, other DNA sequences also encode this same CDR3. The rearrangement uses TRBV6-6 and TRBJ1-4; 9 bases match TRBD1. V was clipped by 6 bases and J by 6 bases; unmatched bases: 2. CDR1 and CDR2 (germline): MNHNY, SVGAGI (reference sequence). The CDR3 is made up of 13 amino acids. CDR3 DNA: TGTGCCAGCAGCCGGGACAGGGATGAAAAACTGTTTTTT. It yields the protein CASSRDRDEKLFF.

The V call is TRBV6-4, the J call TRBJ2-2; D possibly corresponds to TRBD2 (7 bases). The V and J ends lost 7 bases and 4 bases respectively, with 19 bases between them. This CDR3 is built from 16 residues. Germline assignment: CDR1 MRHNA and CDR2 SNTAGT. CDR3 nucleotides: TGTGCCAGCACCAACAGGGAGGGGGGGGCCACCGGGGAGCTGTTTTTT. Protein: CASTNREGGATGELFF.

This chain joins TRBV15 and TRBJ1-5; D call uncertain. The V gene's germline CDR1 is LNHNV and CDR2 YYDKDF (reference sequence). V lost 6 bases and J lost 3, with 9 bases in between. CDR3 length equals 13 residues. CDR3 residues: CATREGLNQPQHF. Here the CDR3 DNA reads TGTGCCACCAGGGAGGGCCTCAATCAGCCCCAGCATTTT.

The chain links TRBV4-3 to TRBJ1-5, with no clear D. The ends were cut back, 4 bases at V and 5 bases at J, with 15 bases in the middle. CDR1 is LGHNA and CDR2 is YSLEER in the germline V gene. The CDR3 has 15 amino acids. The CDR3 here is CASSPLKSPDQPQHF. The CDR3 region has the DNA TGCGCCAGCAGCCCTCTAAAGTCTCCGGATCAGCCCCAGCATTTT.

The genes are TRBV30 and TRBJ2-2; a possible D gene is TRBD2 (5 bases). Germline CDR1 GTSNPN, CDR2 SVGIG (reference sequence). V lost 1 base, J lost 6 bases, and 15 bases lay in between. The CDR3 spans 15 residues. In nucleotides, the CDR3 is TGTGCCTGGAGTGGGAGGCTCCCTGGGGCCGGGGAGCTGTTTTTT. Translation gives CAWSGRLPGAGELFF.

This chain links TRBV6-5 with TRBJ1-1; a weak D match, TRBD1 (6 bases). Trimming shortened V by 3 bases and J by 8 bases, and 16 bases separated the two germline ends. The CDR3 extends over 14 amino acids. Looked up from germline, CDR1 is MNHEY and CDR2 is SVGAGI. The CDR3 protein is CASSYYAGDREAFF. DNA for the CDR3: TGTGCCAGCAGTTATTACGCAGGGGACCGCGAAGCTTTCTTT.

About this clone itself: One end of the junction does not line up with germline, which may come from a read error. The CDR3 loop reads CASGLVQGGTGMDKLLF. The CDR3 coding sequence is TGTGCTAGTGGTTTGGTACAGGGGGGGACAGGGATGGATAAACTCCTCTTC. The V and J genes are TRBV12-5 and TRBJ1-2; 9 nucleotides line up with TRBD1. The CDR3 spans 17 residues. Germline V gene data show CDR1 as LGHNT and CDR2 as FRNRAP.

V and J are TRBV30 and TRBJ1-5; TRBD1 matches 7 bases. V was pared by 3 bases and J by 5 bases, with 7 bases of the junction left unmatched. Per the germline V gene, CDR1 is GTSNPN and CDR2 is SVGIG (reference sequence). The CDR3 is made up of 14 amino acids. The CDR3, as DNA: TGTGCCTGGAGGACCAGGGGGTTAGATCAGCCCCAGCATTTT. Its translation: CAWRTRGLDQPQHF.

This clone has just a few counts. The gene calls are TRBV6-6 and TRBJ1-5; D unresolved. Germline CDR1 reads MNHNY; CDR2 reads SVGAGI (reference sequence). CDR3 length equals 12 residues. V gave up 6 bases and J gave up 4 bases, with 7 bases separating them. CDR3 amino acids: CASREANQPQHF. The DNA of the CDR3 is TGTGCCAGCAGGGAGGCTAATCAGCCCCAGCATTTT.

This CDR3 reads CASRKVEDRGPGELFF. The CDR3 DNA follows: TGCGCCAGCAGGAAAGTAGAGGACAGGGGACCCGGGGAGCTGTTTTTT. This sequence joins TRBV4-1 and TRBJ2-2; 9 bases fit TRBD1. J was trimmed by 6 bases and V by 6 bases; bases with no gene match: 11. In germline, CDR1 is MGHRA, CDR2 YSYEKL. The CDR3 spans 16 residues.

The chain couples TRBV12-1 to TRBJ1-2. TRBV12-1 represents a pseudogene. The CDR3 is 15 residues long. DNA of the CDR3: TGTGCCAGCAGCTTTAGTGCCAGAACTAATCATGGCTACACCTTC. Its translation: CASSFSARTNHGYTF.